This is a list of T cell receptor beta chains from one sample in a study of cytomegalovirus exposure and HLA in healthy donors. Assay used: immunoSEQ multiplex PCR; TCRdb lists only in-frame clones, some missing. The sample's table shows tens of thousands of clones. Material: PBMCs. The source of these receptors is a boy aged 5 to 17 in good health and CMV-seronegative. Each CDR3 is given with its conserved first and last residue. The D gene is left open where the match is weak.

d_call: -; v_call: TRBV14; j_call: TRBJ1-3; cdr3_aa: CASSLKNTIYF; cdr3_nt: TGTGCCAGCAGCCTAAAAAACACCATATATTTT
d_call: TRBD1; v_call: TRBV6-1; j_call: TRBJ1-2; cdr3_aa: CASSEGQGAFGYTF; cdr3_nt: TGTGCCAGCAGTGAAGGACAGGGGGCCTTTGGCTACACCTTC
d_call: -; v_call: TRBV25-1; j_call: TRBJ1-2; cdr3_aa: CASRTHLFPYGYTF; cdr3_nt: TGTGCCAGCAGGACACATCTTTTTCCTTATGGCTACACCTTC
d_call: -; v_call: TRBV6-5; j_call: TRBJ1-1; cdr3_aa: CASSYSQNTEAFF; cdr3_nt: TGTGCCAGCAGTTACTCCCAGAACACTGAAGCTTTCTTT
d_call: -; v_call: TRBV6-6; j_call: TRBJ2-7; cdr3_aa: CASRGFSSYEQYF; cdr3_nt: TGTGCCAGCCGGGGGTTCAGCTCCTACGAGCAGTACTTC
d_call: -; v_call: TRBV5-4; j_call: TRBJ1-4; cdr3_aa: CASSSADSTNEKLFF; cdr3_nt: TGTGCCAGCAGCTCCGCCGACAGCACTAATGAAAAACTGTTTTTT
d_call: -; v_call: TRBV5-5; j_call: TRBJ1-1; cdr3_aa: CASSLGGVDTEAFF; cdr3_nt: TGTGCCAGCAGCCTTGGGGGGGTTGACACTGAAGCTTTCTTT
d_call: TRBD2; v_call: TRBV9; j_call: TRBJ2-1; cdr3_aa: CASSVGLGGSTYNEQFF; cdr3_nt: TGTGCCAGCAGCGTAGGATTAGGCGGGAGTACATACAATGAGCAGTTCTTC
d_call: -; v_call: TRBV5-1; j_call: TRBJ2-1; cdr3_aa: CASSKGVLGSYNEQFF; cdr3_nt: TGCGCCAGCAGCAAGGGAGTTCTGGGCTCCTACAATGAGCAGTTCTTC
d_call: -; v_call: TRBV2; j_call: TRBJ2-7; cdr3_aa: CASSDSLVVALGEQYF; cdr3_nt: TGTGCCAGCAGTGACTCACTAGTTGTGGCACTCGGCGAGCAGTACTTC
d_call: TRBD2; v_call: TRBV7-6; j_call: TRBJ2-7; cdr3_aa: CASSLSGRLDEQYF; cdr3_nt: TGTGCCAGCAGCCTTAGCGGGAGACTCGACGAGCAGTACTTC
d_call: -; v_call: TRBV5-4; j_call: TRBJ1-1; cdr3_aa: CASSLQGRSEAFF; cdr3_nt: TGTGCCAGCAGCCTACAGGGTAGGAGTGAAGCTTTCTTT
d_call: -; v_call: TRBV9; j_call: TRBJ2-1; cdr3_aa: CASSVVSSYNEQFF; cdr3_nt: TGTGCCAGCAGCGTTGTCAGCTCCTACAATGAGCAGTTCTTC
d_call: -; v_call: TRBV18; j_call: TRBJ1-2; cdr3_aa: CASSPSGVGRGYTF; cdr3_nt: TGTGCCAGCTCACCATCCGGGGTTGGTCGTGGCTACACCTTC
d_call: TRBD2; v_call: TRBV6-6; j_call: TRBJ2-7; cdr3_aa: CASSFGGGPYEQYF; cdr3_nt: TGTGCCAGCAGTTTCGGGGGAGGGCCCTACGAGCAGTACTTC
d_call: TRBD1; v_call: TRBV5-6; j_call: TRBJ1-1; cdr3_aa: CASSLSQGVNTEAFF; cdr3_nt: TGTGCCAGCAGCTTGTCACAGGGGGTGAACACTGAAGCTTTCTTT
d_call: TRBD1; v_call: TRBV4-2; j_call: TRBJ1-6; cdr3_aa: CASSQEDRTKNSPLHF; cdr3_nt: TGTGCCAGCAGCCAAGAGGACAGGACAAAAAATTCACCCCTCCACTTT
d_call: TRBD1; v_call: TRBV9; j_call: TRBJ1-2; cdr3_aa: CASSVGGEVGQGAFRYTF; cdr3_nt: TGTGCCAGCAGCGTAGGCGGGGAGGTGGGACAGGGGGCTTTCCGCTACACCTTC
d_call: -; v_call: TRBV6-5; j_call: TRBJ1-4; cdr3_aa: CASSYSLGAGEKLFF; cdr3_nt: TGTGCCAGCAGTTACTCTTTGGGGGCTGGGGAAAAACTGTTTTTT
d_call: TRBD2; v_call: TRBV5-1; j_call: TRBJ2-2; cdr3_aa: CASSLARDYLTGELFF; cdr3_nt: TGCGCCAGCAGCTTGGCGCGGGACTACCTCACCGGGGAGCTGTTTTTT
d_call: TRBD2; v_call: TRBV5-1; j_call: TRBJ2-3; cdr3_aa: CASSFSGRVLDTQYF; cdr3_nt: TGCGCCAGCAGCTTCAGTGGGAGGGTCTTAGATACGCAGTATTTT
d_call: -; v_call: TRBV5-1; j_call: TRBJ1-1; cdr3_aa: CASSAQTNTEAFF; cdr3_nt: TGCGCCAGCAGCGCACAGACAAACACTGAAGCTTTCTTT
d_call: -; v_call: TRBV2; j_call: TRBJ1-2; cdr3_aa: CASSDQRIYGYTF; cdr3_nt: TGTGCCAGCAGTGATCAGCGGATCTATGGCTACACCTTC